The T cell receptor (beta chain) under discussion was sequenced for a study of blood T cell repertoires in COVID-19. Study-wide background: The samples span acute and convalescent COVID-19 from the United States, Italy and Spain. T cells, B-cell-depleted T cells, or PBMCs supplied cDNA or gDNA.

The repertoire was sequenced with immunoSEQ multiplex PCR; TCRdb's copy has only in-frame clones and lacks some. Counted here are about 99,000 clones, roughly nine tenths occurring once; the ten biggest clones make up 5% to 6.5%. In germline, CDR1 is SGHVS, CDR2 FQNEAQ. The V gene lost 3 bases and the J gene lost 5 bases, with 10 bases spanning the gap. The CDR3 loop spans 13 amino acids. The chain is built from TRBV7-8 and TRBJ2-5; unclear D gene. This receptor was identified in a human donor in a cohort sampled during active COVID-19. Material: peripheral blood. The CDR3 region is CASSFAFGETQYF. For the CDR3, the DNA is TGTGCCAGCAGCTTTGCTTTCGGGGAGACCCAGTACTTC.